This T cell receptor (beta chain) stems from a study of regulatory T cells in long-lasting Graves disease (dated by TCRdb to about 2021). About the investigation overall: To count as having persistent Graves' disease, a patient had to have received antithyroid drug treatment for over 5 years with TSH receptor autoantibodies remaining persistently positive. This study used TCR sequencing and RNA sequencing of peripheral blood to compare persistent Graves' disease patients against newly diagnosed Graves' disease patients. The study was registered as a clinical trial and conducted in China. A total of around 35 samples underwent TCR sequencing, from about 13 patients with persistent Graves' disease and 20 patients with newly diagnosed Graves' disease. On average, persistent Graves' disease patients in the clinical cohort had been on antithyroid drugs for around ten years. The research as a whole found: Preferential use of TRBV28, TRBJ1-2 and TRBJ2-5 was observed in persistent disease, whereas TRBV20-1 and TRBJ2-1 were favored in newly diagnosed disease. The authors noted that the small sample size was a limitation that may lower accuracy. Only the TCR beta chain was sequenced and analyzed. Compared with newly diagnosed patients, persistent Graves' disease patients had lower TCR Shannon entropy and fewer highly expanded clones, which suggests clonal expansion. More public clonotypes were shared among persistent patients (under 3,000) than among newly diagnosed patients (approximately 930). Because the primary lesion, thyroid tissue, could not be accessed, the study looked at peripheral blood alone.

Receptor amplification or capture employed multiplex PCR. The reads were generated on an Illumina HiSeq 4000. iRepertoire HTBI primers and Arm-PCR amplification of CDR3 regions were used to construct TCR beta libraries. PCR products were gel purified before sequencing. As for how the authors treated the data: Across samples, 60 to 80 TRBV and 13 to 15 TRBJ segments were identified and used for gene usage analysis of CDR3 amino acid clonotypes. Filtered high-quality paired reads were merged into contigs using COPE and FqMerger. BLAST was used to align contigs to IMGT TRBV, TRBD and TRBJ reference genes, with CDR3 defined following IMGT. Any clonotype with a frequency above 0.1% was counted as a highly expanded clone. Repertoire diversity was measured by Shannon entropy, and V-J evenness by the Gini coefficient. Public clonotypes were defined as clonotypes shared by more than one individual. The public reads were reanalyzed by TCRdb: fastp trimming at Q25, MiXCR alignment, in-frame beta chains only. Entries are consolidated by CDR3 protein sequence, retaining the most common genes and DNA. The authors' filters were not applied to this entry. The sample table contains 400,000 to 600,000 distinct CDR3 sequences; only one count was recorded for around a fifth of them. About 7% of the sample comes from the top ten.

The CDR3, from cysteine to phenylalanine, totals 17 residues. Only the CDR3 region is kept as DNA, spanning 51 bases read in frame from base 1. The germline V gene encodes CDR1 SGHAT and CDR2 FQDESV (reference sequence). Regarding this clonotype: What this receptor recognizes is not known. A junction end diverges from the germline sequence, so it may reflect a read error.

According to the study, the label for this sample's time point signals: persistent/refractory GD, antithyroid drugs over 5 years with positive TRAb. For both TCR sequencing and RNA sequencing, RNA was extracted from PBMCs using TRIzol. Graves' disease was diagnosed according to American Thyroid Association guidelines. Patients were recruited from an endocrinology department in Xi'an, China. From each patient, about 9 milliliters of peripheral blood was collected into an EDTA anticoagulant tube. PBMCs were isolated by Ficoll Paque Plus density gradient separation without further T cell sorting. An Agilent 2100 Bioanalyzer and agarose gel were used to check RNA quality, while a NanoDrop 2000 measured RNA concentration.

This sequence was found in a female donor with Graves disease. Recombination joined TRBV11-1 with TRBJ2-2; D gene: possibly TRBD2, on 6 matching bases. This material consisted of peripheral blood mononuclear cells (PBMCs), taken when the disease was refractory, from a patient treated with antithyroid drugs. The CDR3: CASSLSELAVNTGELLF. The nucleotides read TGTGCCAGCAGCTTGTCAGAACTAGCAGTCAACACCGGGGAGCTGCTTTTT.